These 21 T cell receptor beta chains were sequenced from one sample in a study of T cells in Graves' hyperthyroidism and ophthalmopathy. RNA transcripts were the template for amplifying TCR beta CDR3 regions. An initial round of RT-PCR targeting the TCR CDR3 relied on the HTBI primer set. One entry per CDR3 protein results from TCRdb running MiXCR on the multiplex PCR reads. The data show about 290,000 distinct CDR3 sequences, about 14% seen once. Input material: blood. The source is a woman in her 30s with Graves' hyperthyroidism that later progressed to Graves' ophthalmopathy.

This clonotype was seen at least ten times. This sequence joins TRBV3-1 and TRBJ2-1, with 11 nucleotides matching TRBD2. J lost 7 bases, V lost 4 bases, and 6 bases had no gene match. CDR3 length: 15 amino acids. Per germline, CDR1 LGHDT and CDR2 YNNKEL (reference sequence). The CDR3 spells CASSPLAGGRNEQFF. The CDR3 DNA is TGTGCCAGCAGCCCCTTAGCGGGAGGGAGAAATGAGCAGTTCTTC.

The V and J genes are TRBV6-1 and TRBJ1-3; D might be TRBD1 (6 bases). Germline CDR1 is MNHNS and CDR2 is SASEGT. The ends were cut back, 6 bases at V and 3 bases at J, with 12 bases in the middle. This CDR3 contains 14 residues. This chain's CDR3 is CASRSTGGGNTIYF. Written as DNA, the CDR3 is TGTGCCAGCAGATCGACAGGAGGTGGAAACACCATATATTTT.

The table lists this clonotype with many counts. The chain is built from TRBV28 and TRBJ2-2, with D perhaps matching TRBD1 or TRBD2 (5 bases each). The CDR3 has 17 amino acids. The germline CDR1 and CDR2 sequences are MDHEN and SYDVKM. Trimming cost V 3 bases and J 6 bases, with 20 bases left between them. CDR3: CASSFFWDAKPSGELFF. The CDR3 DNA reads TGTGCCAGCAGTTTCTTTTGGGACGCAAAACCATCCGGGGAGCTGTTTTTT.

This clonotype showed up just a few times. The chain carries TRBV7-9 and TRBJ2-3, with TRBD2 identical over 12 bases. CDR1 is SEHNR, CDR2 FQNEAQ, per germline (reference sequence). The J segment lost 4 bases and the V segment lost 5 bases, leaving 4 bases of the junction unmatched. CDR3 length: 15 residues. CDR3 sequence (DNA): TGTGCCAGCAGCATCCCTAGCGGGAGGGCAGATACGCAGTATTTT. Translated, it gives CASSIPSGRADTQYF. The variable domain in full, with the rest retrieved from reference TRBV7-9 and TRBJ2-3, is DTGVSQNPRHKITKRGQNVTFRCDPISEHNRLYWYRQTLGQGPEFLTYFQNEAQLEKSRLLSDRFSAERPKGSFSTLEIQRTEQGDSAMYLCASSIPSGRADTQYFGPGTRLTVL.

The chain employs TRBV4-1 and TRBJ1-6; D gene ambiguous. The CDR3 has 16 residues. Germline CDR1 MGHRA, CDR2 YSYEKL. V lost 0 bases and J 9 bases, leaving 15 bases between the germline ends. In nucleotides, the CDR3 is TGCGCCAGCAGCCAAGAAGGCGGCCTTGTTGGTTCACCCCTCCACTTT. It yields the protein CASSQEGGLVGSPLHF.

This clonotype was seen a handful of times. The chain has TRBV5-1 and TRBJ2-2, with 9 bases that match TRBD1. The CDR3 is 17 residues long. Germline V gene sequence: CDR1 SGHRS, CDR2 YFSETQ. V lost 0 bases and J lost 6; bases outside the gene matches: 9. The CDR3 loop reads CASSLGLGTGLSGELFF. CDR3 sequence (DNA): TGCGCCAGCAGCTTGGGCCTCGGGACAGGGTTGTCCGGGGAGCTGTTTTTT.

A word on this clonotype: A clone one base away is much larger, so this may be a read error. The chain employs TRBV7-2 and TRBJ2-7, with D perhaps TRBD2 (5 bases). V was trimmed by 1 base and J by 3 bases, leaving 10 bases between them. CDR1 SGHTA and CDR2 FQGNSA come from the germline V gene. The CDR3 is 14 residues long. CDR3 nucleotides: TGTACCAGCAGCTTAGGAGTCCGGGGCTACGAGCAGTACTTC. Translating gives CTSSLGVRGYEQYF.

In its sample, this clonotype was seen a few times. This chain links TRBV7-9 with TRBJ2-7; D is possibly TRBD1 (6 bases). Per the germline V gene, CDR1 is SEHNR and CDR2 is FQNEAQ (reference sequence). This CDR3 has 15 amino acids. The ends were cut back, 4 bases at V and 6 bases at J, with 19 bases in the middle. In nucleotides, the CDR3 is TGTGCCAGCAGCTCCGGGCCACAGGGACGACTCGAGCAGTACTTC. Its protein is CASSSGPQGRLEQYF.

The chain combines TRBV20-1 with TRBJ1-4; TRBD1 matches 7 bases. Trimming at V came to 5 bases and at J to 5 bases, leaving 5 bases not matched to a gene. Germline V gives CDR1 DFQATT, CDR2 SNEGSKA (reference sequence). The CDR3 has 13 residues. CDR3 in DNA: TGCAGTGCTGAAGGGGGCCTAAATGAAAAACTGTTTTTT. Amino acid sequence: CSAEGGLNEKLFF.

This clonotype was found many times. This chain connects TRBV7-9 to TRBJ2-2; TRBD2 matches at 9 bases. CDR1 is SEHNR and CDR2 is FQNEAQ in the germline V gene (reference sequence). The ends lost 2 bases at V and 6 bases at J; junction bases unmatched: 7. CDR3 length: 16 residues. The CDR3 spells CASSLNSGRRAGELFF. As DNA, the CDR3 is TGTGCCAGCAGCTTAAATAGCGGGAGAAGGGCCGGGGAGCTGTTTTTT.

This clonotype has more than one count but fewer than ten. V usage is TRBV7-6 and J usage is TRBJ2-7; D is possibly TRBD1 (5 bases). CDR1 SGHVS and CDR2 FNYEAQ come from the germline V gene. V lost 5 bases and J lost 6, with 14 bases in between. This CDR3 spans 13 amino acids. Here the CDR3 reads CASSAAGMGEQYF. CDR3 nucleotides: TGTGCCAGCAGCGCTGCAGGGATGGGCGAGCAGTACTTC.

There are many counts of this clonotype. The chain carries TRBV7-2 and TRBJ2-5; 14 bases align to TRBD2. This CDR3 region has 15 residues. Germline-derived CDR1 and CDR2 are SGHTA and FQGNSA. Trimming cost V 5 bases and J 4 bases; bases outside gene matches: 3. CDR3 nucleotide sequence: TGTGCCAGCAGCAGGACTAGCGGGAGGCTAGAGACCCAGTACTTC. Translated: CASSRTSGRLETQYF.

This clonotype was counted only a few times. J is TRBJ2-2 and V is TRBV9; no clear D. The V end lost 2 bases, the J end lost 8 bases, and 19 bases lay between the germline ends. CDR3 length equals 16 residues. Germline V gene sequence: CDR1 SGDLS, CDR2 YYNGEE. This CDR3 is CASSVNPDGSQGELFF. The CDR3 nucleotides are TGTGCCAGCAGCGTCAACCCGGACGGATCGCAAGGGGAGCTGTTTTTT.

This clonotype showed up many times. V gene TRBV19 combines with J gene TRBJ2-5, with no clear D. V lost 5 bases to trimming and J lost 5 bases, with 21 bases between them. The CDR3 runs 16 residues. In germline, CDR1 is LNHDA, CDR2 SQIVND (reference sequence). The CDR3 protein is CASSPLTGPTSETQYF. The CDR3 coding sequence is TGTGCCAGTAGTCCGCTGACCGGACCTACAAGCGAGACCCAGTACTTC.

Comments on this clonotype: The junction differs from germline at one of its ends, possibly a read error. The chain couples TRBV2 to TRBJ2-3; 12 nucleotides align to TRBD2. Germline loops: CDR1 SNHLY, CDR2 FYNNEI. The CDR3 length is 19 residues. The CDR3 here is CAISARGGGGLAGTDTQYF. In DNA, the CDR3 is TGTGCCATCAGTGCCCGGGGAGGGGGGGGACTAGCGGGTACAGATACGCAGTATTTT.

The chain has TRBV19 and TRBJ2-7; possible D gene TRBD2, 5 bases. This CDR3 region has 13 residues. Germline loops: CDR1 LNHDA, CDR2 SQIVND (reference sequence). Trimming removed 6 bases from V and 6 bases from J, with 15 bases in between. This chain's CDR3 is CASSIGLYGEQYF. The CDR3 DNA is TGTGCCAGTAGCATCGGACTGTACGGCGAGCAGTACTTC.

This clonotype has only a few counts. This could be a read error, since a much larger clone is one nucleotide away. The chain combines TRBV28 with TRBJ1-1; 8 positions match TRBD1. CDR1 and CDR2 from the germline V gene are MDHEN and SYDVKM. This CDR3 contains 14 residues. The trim removed 6 bases at V and 6 bases at J, leaving 9 bases unmatched. The CDR3 DNA reads as TGTGCCAGCAGGCAGACAGGGGCGGGCGCTGAAGCTTTCTTT. This codes for CASRQTGAGAEAFF.

The sample holds a few counts of this clonotype. The J gene is TRBJ1-2, the V gene TRBV15; a weak D match, TRBD1 (5 bases). The V end lost 1 base, the J end lost 2 bases, and 11 bases lay between the germline ends. CDR1 and CDR2 from the germline V gene are LNHNV and YYDKDF (reference sequence). This CDR3 is 15 amino acids long. As DNA, the CDR3 is TGTGCCACCAGCAGAGGCCGTGGGGGGAACTATGGCTACACCTTC. Residues: CATSRGRGGNYGYTF.

This clonotype came up many times. The chain links TRBV6-2 or TRBV6-3 to TRBJ1-1; D not certain. This CDR3 is built from 13 residues. Germline CDR1 and CDR2: MNHEY and SVGEGT. Trimming cost V 5 bases and J 7 bases, with 14 bases left between them. CDR3: CASSGRNTLEAFF. Written as DNA, the CDR3 is TGTGCCAGCAGTGGCCGGAATACCCTTGAAGCTTTCTTT.

This clonotype was seen ten or more times. The rearrangement joins TRBV19 to TRBJ2-7; 10 bases agree with TRBD2. Germline V gene data show CDR1 as LNHDA and CDR2 as SQIVND (reference sequence). The junction had 16 bases not matched to a gene; V was cut back by 4 bases and J by 4 bases. The CDR3 contains 18 residues. The CDR3 DNA is TGTGCCAGTAGTACCTCGGTTGGGGCTAGCGGGAGTCTGTACGAGCAGTACTTC. This gives the protein CASSTSVGASGSLYEQYF.

This clonotype was detected ten times or more. The chain uses TRBV28 and TRBJ2-1; maybe TRBD1 (6 bases). V was clipped by 5 bases and J by 8 bases, with 25 bases between them. The CDR3 is 17 residues long. CDR1 and CDR2 (germline): MDHEN, SYDVKM. As DNA, the CDR3 is TGTGCCAGCAGTCCCTCTTGGGGGCGCGGGTCCTCCGATGAGCAGTTCTTC. Amino acids: CASSPSWGRGSSDEQFF.